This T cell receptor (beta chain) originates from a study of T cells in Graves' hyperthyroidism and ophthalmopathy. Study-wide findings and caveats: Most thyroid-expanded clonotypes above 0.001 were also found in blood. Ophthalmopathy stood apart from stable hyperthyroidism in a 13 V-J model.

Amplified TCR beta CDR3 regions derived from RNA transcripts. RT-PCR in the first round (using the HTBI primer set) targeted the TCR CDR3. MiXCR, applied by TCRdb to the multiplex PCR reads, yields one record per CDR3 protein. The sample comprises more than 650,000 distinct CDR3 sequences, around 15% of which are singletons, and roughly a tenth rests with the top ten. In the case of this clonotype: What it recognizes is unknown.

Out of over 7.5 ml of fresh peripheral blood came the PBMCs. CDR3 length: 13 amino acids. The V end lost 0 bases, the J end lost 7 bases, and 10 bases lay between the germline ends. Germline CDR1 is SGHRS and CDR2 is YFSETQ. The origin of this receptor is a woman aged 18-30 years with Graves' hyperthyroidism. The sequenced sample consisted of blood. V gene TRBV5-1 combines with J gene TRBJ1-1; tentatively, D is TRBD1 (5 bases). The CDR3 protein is CASSLGGSDEAFF. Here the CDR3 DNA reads TGCGCCAGCAGCTTGGGGGGGTCAGATGAAGCTTTCTTT.